The clone carrying this T cell receptor beta chain was seen many times. The sample originates from a study of Graves' ophthalmopathy and Graves' hyperthyroidism. Germline V gene sequence: CDR1 SGHVS, CDR2 FNYEAQ. This CDR3 has 13 residues. The V gene lost 5 bases and the J gene lost 5 bases, with 12 bases spanning the gap. The authors amplified TCR beta CDR3 regions, and they did so from RNA transcripts for repertoire sequencing. Investigators did first-round RT-PCR with HTBI primers, then second-round multiplex PCR. In TCRdb, the multiplex PCR reads were re-called with MiXCR into one record per CDR3 protein. The repertoire consists of about 220,000 distinct CDR3 sequences, with around a fifth occurring once and the leading ten covering under 55%.

The sequenced sample was peripheral blood. The TCR sequence derives from a woman aged 45-65 years with Graves' ophthalmopathy. This chain links TRBV7-6 with TRBJ1-1, with a weak D call TRBD1 (6 bases). CDR3 residues: CASSPQQGTEAFF. As DNA, the CDR3 is TGTGCCAGCAGCCCCCAACAGGGAACTGAAGCTTTCTTT. Full variable domain (remainder filled in from reference TRBV7-6 and TRBJ1-1): GAGVSQSPRYKVTKRGQDVALRCDPISGHVSLYWYRQALGQGPEFLTYFNYEAQQDKSGLPNDRFSAERPEGSISTLTIQRTEQRDSAMYRCASSPQQGTEAFFGQGTRLTVV.